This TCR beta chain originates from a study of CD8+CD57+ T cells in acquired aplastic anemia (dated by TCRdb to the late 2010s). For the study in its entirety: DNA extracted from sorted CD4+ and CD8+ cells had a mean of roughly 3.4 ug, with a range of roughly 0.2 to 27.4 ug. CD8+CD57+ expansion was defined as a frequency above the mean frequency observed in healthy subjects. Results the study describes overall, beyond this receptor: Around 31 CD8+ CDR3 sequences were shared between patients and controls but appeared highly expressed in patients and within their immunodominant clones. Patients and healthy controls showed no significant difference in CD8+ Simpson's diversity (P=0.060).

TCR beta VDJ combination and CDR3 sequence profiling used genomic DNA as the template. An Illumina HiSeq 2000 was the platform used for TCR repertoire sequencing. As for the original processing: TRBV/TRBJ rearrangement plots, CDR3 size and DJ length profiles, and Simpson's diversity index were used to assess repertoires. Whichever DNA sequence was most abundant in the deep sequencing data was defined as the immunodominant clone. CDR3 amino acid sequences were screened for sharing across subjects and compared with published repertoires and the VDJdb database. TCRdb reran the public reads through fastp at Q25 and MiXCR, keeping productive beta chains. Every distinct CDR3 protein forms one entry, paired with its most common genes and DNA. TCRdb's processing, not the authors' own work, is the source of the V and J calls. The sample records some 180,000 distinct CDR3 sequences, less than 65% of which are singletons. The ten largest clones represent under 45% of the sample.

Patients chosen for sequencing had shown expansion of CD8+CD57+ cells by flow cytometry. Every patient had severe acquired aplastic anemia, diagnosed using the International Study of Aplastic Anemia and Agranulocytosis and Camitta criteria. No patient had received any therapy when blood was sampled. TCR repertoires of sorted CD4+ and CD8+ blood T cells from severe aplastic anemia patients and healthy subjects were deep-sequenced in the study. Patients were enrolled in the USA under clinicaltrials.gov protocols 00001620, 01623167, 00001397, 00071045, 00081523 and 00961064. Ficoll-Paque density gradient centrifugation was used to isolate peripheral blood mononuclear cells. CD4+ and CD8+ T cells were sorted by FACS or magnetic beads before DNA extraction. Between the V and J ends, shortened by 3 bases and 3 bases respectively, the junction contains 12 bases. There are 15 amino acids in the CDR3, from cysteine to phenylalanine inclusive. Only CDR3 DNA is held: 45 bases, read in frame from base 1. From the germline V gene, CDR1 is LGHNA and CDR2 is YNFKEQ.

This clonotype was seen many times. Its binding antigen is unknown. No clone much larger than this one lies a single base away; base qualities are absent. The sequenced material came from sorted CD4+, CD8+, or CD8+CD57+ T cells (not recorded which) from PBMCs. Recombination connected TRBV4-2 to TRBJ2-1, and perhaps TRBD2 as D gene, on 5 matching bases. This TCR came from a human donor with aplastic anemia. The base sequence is TGTGCCAGCAGCCAGATTGCGGGCCTCTACAATGAGCAGTTCTTC. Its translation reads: CASSQIAGLYNEQFF.